This T cell receptor (beta chain) was identified in a study of T cells after yellow fever vaccination. On this clonotype: Its ends do not fully match the called genes, so a read error is possible.

The CDR3 is made up of 15 amino acids. Germline CDR1 is SGHRS and CDR2 is YFSETQ. MiXCR was run by TCRdb on the 5' RACE reads, yielding one entry per CDR3 protein. The data contain hundreds of thousands of distinct CDR3 sequences, approximately 16% of them singletons. The sequenced sample was PBMCs, obtained 5 days after the first yellow fever vaccination. J is TRBJ2-3 and V is TRBV5-1; 7 nucleotides match TRBD1. The origin of this receptor is a man aged 18 to 35 who received the YFV17D yellow fever vaccine. CDR3: CASSWGTESTDTPYF. DNA of the CDR3: TGCGCCAGCAGCTGGGGGACAGAGAGCACAGATACGCCGTATTTT. The full variable domain, with the rest looked up from reference TRBV5-1 and TRBJ2-3, is KAGVTQTPRYLIKTRGQQVTLSCSPISGHRSVSWYQQTPGQGLQFLFEYFSETQRNKGNFPGRFSGRQFSNSRSEMNVSTLELGDSALYLCASSWGTESTDTPYFGPGTRLTVL.